These 32 T cell receptor beta chains were all obtained from the same sample, sequenced in a study of blood T cell repertoires in COVID-19. Sequenced by immunoSEQ multiplex PCR; TCRdb stores in-frame clones only, minus some. The table shows 150,000 to 200,000 clones, with about 72% occurring only once. The specimen was PBMCs or T cells enriched from blood (not recorded which). The receptors originated from a woman between 50 and 59 years old who had recovered from COVID-19.

This clone has only one observation. V and J are TRBV7-6 and TRBJ1-2, with D hard to call. CDR1 and CDR2 from the germline V gene are SGHVS and FNYEAQ. Trimming shortened V by 5 bases and J by 1 base, and 8 bases separated the two germline ends. This CDR3 comprises 13 residues. The CDR3 reads CASSPDNNYGYTF. CDR3 bases: TGTGCCAGCAGCCCCGACAATAACTATGGCTACACCTTC.

The chain has TRBV5-5 and TRBJ1-4; tentatively, D is TRBD1 (6 bases). This CDR3 has 15 residues. V lost 4 bases and J lost 6, with 16 bases in between. Per germline, CDR1 SGHKS and CDR2 YYEKEE (reference sequence). Here the CDR3 DNA reads TGTGCCAGCAGCGCACCGGGACAAGAGGATGAAAAACTGTTTTTT. Translating gives CASSAPGQEDEKLFF.

The CDR3 is CASSLGVPGAGNTQYF. CDR3 DNA sequence: TGTGCCAGCAGCTTAGGGGTGCCGGGAGCGGGGAATACGCAGTATTTT. The chain links TRBV7-8 to TRBJ2-3; 7 bases are shared with TRBD2. Germline CDR1 reads SGHVS; CDR2 reads FQNEAQ. The trim removed 1 base at V and 7 bases at J, leaving 11 bases unmatched. The CDR3 is made up of 16 amino acids.

The chain combines TRBV5-1 with TRBJ1-1; D not resolved. Germline values: CDR1 SGHRS, CDR2 YFSETQ. The CDR3 sequence is 14 residues long. Trimming left V 7 bases short and J 0 bases short, with 13 bases between. Here the CDR3 DNA reads TGCGCCAGCGCCGACCCGGGTATGAACACTGAAGCTTTCTTT. Translating gives CASADPGMNTEAFF.

This clone has just a few counts. V gene TRBV9 combines with J gene TRBJ1-1; possible D gene TRBD1, 5 bases. Germline CDR1 SGDLS, CDR2 YYNGEE. V was clipped by 4 bases and J by 5 bases, with 12 bases between them. This CDR3 is built from 13 residues. In DNA form, the CDR3 reads TGTGCCAGCAGCCAGGGACTCGAGACTGAAGCTTTCTTT. It specifies CASSQGLETEAFF.

This clone was seen only a few times. This chain uses TRBV19 with TRBJ2-7, with 13 bases fitting TRBD2. The germline V gene has CDR1 LNHDA and CDR2 SQIVND (reference sequence). The CDR3 length is 16 residues. The ends lost 4 bases at V and 4 bases at J; junction bases unmatched: 7. CDR3 protein: CASSRSGTSGKYEQYF. The CDR3 DNA is TGTGCCAGTAGTAGGTCCGGGACTAGCGGGAAGTACGAGCAGTACTTC.

This sequence joins TRBV5-1 and TRBJ2-3, with a tentative D call TRBD1 (5 bases). CDR1 and CDR2 (germline): SGHRS, YFSETQ. The V end was cut by 4 bases, the J end by 2 bases, with 17 bases between. The CDR3 consists of 16 residues. The DNA of the CDR3 is TGCGCCAGCAGCCTCTGGAGTGGACACAACACAGATACGCAGTATTTT. The encoded protein is CASSLWSGHNTDTQYF.

The V call is TRBV6-2 or TRBV6-3, the J call TRBJ2-2, with a possible D match to TRBD2 (6 bases). V shed 0 bases and J shed 6 bases, with 14 bases lying between them. The CDR3 spans 16 residues. CDR1 and CDR2 from the germline V gene are MNHEY and SVGEGT. This CDR3 is CASSYSVTSPPGELFF. The CDR3 DNA sequence: TGTGCCAGCAGTTACTCCGTGACTAGTCCGCCCGGGGAGCTGTTTTTT.

V and J are TRBV11-2 and TRBJ2-3; 9 nucleotides match TRBD1. The CDR3 is 15 amino acids. V lost 4 bases to trimming and J lost 4 bases; unmatched junction nucleotides: 6. CDR1 and CDR2 from the germline V gene are SGHAT and FQNNGV. The CDR3: CASSSGQGRSDTQYF. CDR3 nucleotide sequence: TGTGCCAGCAGCTCCGGACAGGGGAGGTCAGATACGCAGTATTTT.

Turning to this clone: One end of the junction fails to match germline, which may point to a read error. This chain joins TRBV7-2 and TRBJ1-5, with TRBD1 as a possible D gene (5 bases). This CDR3 contains 12 residues. Germline CDR1 SGHTA, CDR2 FQGNSA. The CDR3 reads CASSLDAGGRYF. In DNA, the CDR3 is TGTGCCAGCAGCTTAGATGCGGGGGGGAGGTATTTT.

This clone was observed a handful of times. The chain couples TRBV10-3 to TRBJ1-4; TRBD1 is a possible D gene (5 bases). V lost 10 bases and J 8 bases, leaving 17 bases between the germline ends. From germline, CDR1 is ENHRY and CDR2 SYGVKD. CDR3 length equals 13 residues. In DNA form, the CDR3 reads TGTGCCACCACCGGGGGAGGAGCCGAAAAACTGTTTTTT. Amino acids: CATTGGGAEKLFF.

The chain carries TRBV11-3 and TRBJ2-3; 12 bases are shared with TRBD2. Germline V gives CDR1 SGHNT, CDR2 YENEEA. V trimming: 5 bases; J trimming: 0 bases; junction bases outside the gene matches: 3. The CDR3 has 16 residues. The CDR3 region has the DNA TGTGCCAGCAGCCCAGGGACTAGCGGGAGCACAGATACGCAGTATTTT. It encodes CASSPGTSGSTDTQYF.

The V call is TRBV10-3, the J call TRBJ2-1, with 13 bases fitting TRBD2. Per germline, CDR1 ENHRY and CDR2 SYGVKD. After removal of 7 bases from V and 8 bases from J, the junction contained 2 bases not matched to a gene. The CDR3 runs to 13 residues. CDR3 sequence reads: CAITGLAGDEQFF. For the CDR3, the DNA is TGTGCCATCACCGGACTAGCGGGAGATGAGCAGTTCTTC.

V is TRBV5-1 and J is TRBJ1-4; tentative D call: TRBD1 (6 bases). V dropped 3 bases and J dropped 2 bases, with 17 bases sitting between them. CDR3 size: 17 residues. Germline V gives CDR1 SGHRS, CDR2 YFSETQ. CDR3 DNA: TGCGCCAGCAGCTCCCTCGGACAGTCTACTACTAATGAAAAACTGTTTTTT. Amino acid sequence: CASSSLGQSTTNEKLFF. Full variable domain (missing parts from reference TRBV5-1 and TRBJ1-4): KAGVTQTPRYLIKTRGQQVTLSCSPISGHRSVSWYQQTPGQGLQFLFEYFSETQRNKGNFPGRFSGRQFSNSRSEMNVSTLELGDSALYLCASSSLGQSTTNEKLFFGSGTQLSVL.

The V gene is TRBV21-1, the J gene TRBJ2-3; the table names TRBD2, a call not compared with the DNA. TRBV21-1 is labeled a pseudogene. This CDR3 region has 16 residues. CDR3 sequence: CASSKEIRGSGDTQYF. CDR3 DNA sequence: TGTGCCAGCAGCAAAGAAATTCGGGGAAGCGGGGATACGCAGTATTTT.

The chain combines TRBV7-3 with TRBJ2-1; 10 bases line up with TRBD2. Germline CDR1 reads SGHTA; CDR2 reads FQGTGA. V was clipped by 5 bases and J by 10 bases; unmatched bases: 11. The CDR3 length is 15 residues. In DNA, the CDR3 is TGTGCCAGCAGCAGAGCGGGAGGGCCGATGGGGGAGCAGTTCTTC. It is translated as CASSRAGGPMGEQFF.

This sequence joins TRBV5-1 and TRBJ1-4; perhaps TRBD1 as D (5 bases). Germline CDR1 reads SGHRS; CDR2 reads YFSETQ. The CDR3 has 15 residues. The V gene lost 1 base and the J gene lost 6 bases, with 13 bases spanning the gap. The CDR3 is CASSLRAPGDEKLFF. The DNA for the CDR3 is TGCGCCAGCAGCTTGCGGGCGCCGGGGGATGAAAAACTGTTTTTT.

V usage is TRBV30 and J usage is TRBJ2-7, with 7 bases lining up with TRBD1. CDR1 and CDR2 from the germline V gene are GTSNPN and SVGIG (reference sequence). J was trimmed by 0 bases and V by 1 base; bases with no gene match: 6. CDR3 length: 15 residues. As DNA, the CDR3 is TGTGCCTGGAGTGGCCGGACAGGAAGCTCCTACGAGCAGTACTTC. Translation: CAWSGRTGSSYEQYF. The full variable domain, completed using reference TRBV30 and TRBJ2-7, is SQTIHQWPATLVQPVGSPLSLECTVEGTSNPNLYWYRQAAGRGLQLLFYSVGIGQISSEVPQNLSASRPQDRQFILSSKKLLLSDSGFYLCAWSGRTGSSYEQYFGPGTRLTVT.

The gene calls are TRBV15 and TRBJ1-2, with a weak D call TRBD1 (6 bases). With 5 bases removed from V and 5 bases from J, the gap between germline ends came to 21 bases. The germline V gene has CDR1 LNHNV and CDR2 YYDKDF (reference sequence). There are 16 residues in the CDR3. The CDR3 loop reads CATSPTASPGAYGYTF. The CDR3 bases are TGTGCCACCAGCCCGACGGCGAGCCCAGGGGCTTATGGCTACACCTTC.

This chain joins TRBV3-1 (or the pseudogene TRBV3-2) and TRBJ2-7, with TRBD2 identical over 16 bases. Germline V gives CDR1 LGHDT, CDR2 YNNKEL (reference sequence). The CDR3 totals 18 residues. V lost 6 bases and J lost 1; bases outside the gene matches: 9. CDR3 sequence reads: CASRPGLAGGQGSYEQYF. The CDR3 region has the DNA TGTGCCAGCAGACCGGGACTAGCGGGAGGGCAGGGGTCCTACGAGCAGTACTTC.

The V gene is TRBV19, the J gene TRBJ1-5; a possible D gene is TRBD1 (6 bases). The germline CDR1 and CDR2 sequences are LNHDA and SQIVND (reference sequence). There are 16 residues in the CDR3. V was trimmed by 2 bases and J by 1 base, leaving 12 bases between them. The CDR3 spells CASSIKDSPSNQPQHF. CDR3 DNA: TGTGCCAGTAGTATAAAGGACAGCCCGAGCAATCAGCCCCAGCATTTT.

The chain recombines TRBV9 with TRBJ2-1; a possible D gene is TRBD2 (5 bases). V gave up 4 bases and J gave up 3 bases, with 14 bases separating them. The V gene's germline CDR1 is SGDLS and CDR2 YYNGEE. The CDR3 sequence is 15 residues long. CDR3 protein: CASSTDGRVYNEQFF. The CDR3 DNA sequence: TGTGCCAGCAGCACTGATGGGCGGGTCTACAATGAGCAGTTCTTC. Full variable domain (rest looked up from reference TRBV9 and TRBJ2-1): DSGVTQTPKHLITATGQRVTLRCSPRSGDLSVYWYQQSLDQGLQFLIQYYNGEERAKGNILERFSAQQFPDLHSELNLSSLELGDSALYFCASSTDGRVYNEQFFGPGTRLTVL.

V gene TRBV27 combines with J gene TRBJ2-3; the match to TRBD2 covers 14 bases. Trimming cost V 4 bases and J 0 bases; bases outside gene matches: 9. CDR3 size: 19 residues. Germline V gene data show CDR1 as MNHEY and CDR2 as SMNVEV (reference sequence). The CDR3 DNA follows: TGTGCCAGCAGTTCCGGGACTAGCGGGAGCCCCTCCAGCACAGATACGCAGTATTTT. It encodes CASSSGTSGSPSSTDTQYF.

The genes are TRBV29-1 and TRBJ2-5, with 10 bases identical to TRBD2. V was clipped by 4 bases and J by 1 base; unmatched bases: 15. This CDR3 spans 18 amino acids. CDR1 is SQVTM and CDR2 is ANQGSEA in the germline V gene. CDR3 nucleotide sequence: TGCAGCGTTGGTGAGGTGGGGTCTAGCGGGAGCTTCCAAGAGACCCAGTACTTC. It yields the protein CSVGEVGSSGSFQETQYF.

This clone was seen just once. V and J are TRBV28 and TRBJ1-2; D unresolved. V dropped 1 base and J dropped 3 bases, with 12 bases sitting between them. The CDR3 runs to 15 residues. Germline-derived CDR1 and CDR2 are MDHEN and SYDVKM. DNA for the CDR3: TGTGCCAGCAGTTTATTCCAGGACTCCTACTATGGCTACACCTTC. Translating it yields CASSLFQDSYYGYTF.

This chain links TRBV3-1 (or the pseudogene TRBV3-2) with TRBJ2-3, with 9 bases lining up with TRBD2. This CDR3 comprises 17 residues. Per the germline V gene, CDR1 is LGHDT and CDR2 is YNNKEL (reference sequence). The V segment lost 4 bases and the J segment 4 bases; nucleotides outside the gene matches: 12. For the CDR3, the DNA is TGTGCCAGCAGCCCGAGCATTAGCGGGAGTGGCCCAGATACGCAGTATTTT. Amino acid sequence: CASSPSISGSGPDTQYF.

The rearrangement uses TRBV24-1 and TRBJ2-2; 7 bases are shared with TRBD2. From germline, CDR1 is KGHDR and CDR2 SFDVKD. CDR3 length: 17 residues. J lost 0 bases, V lost 1 base, and 4 bases had no gene match. CDR3 in amino acids: CATSDFTAGANTGELFF. The CDR3 coding sequence is TGTGCCACCAGTGATTTTACGGCGGGAGCGAACACCGGGGAGCTGTTTTTT.

The chain uses TRBV6-5 and TRBJ1-5; TRBD1 might be the D (5 bases). The CDR3 is made up of 12 amino acids. The V gene lost 6 bases and the J gene lost 5 bases, with 8 bases spanning the gap. CDR1 and CDR2 from the germline V gene are MNHEY and SVGAGI. The CDR3 DNA sequence: TGTGCCAGCAGGGCGGGGGATCAGCCCCAGCATTTT. Protein sequence: CASRAGDQPQHF.

This chain uses TRBV20-1 with TRBJ2-1; TRBD2 might be the D (5 bases). Trimming took off 3 bases at V and 5 bases at J, with 23 bases between the two ends. The V gene's germline CDR1 is DFQATT and CDR2 SNEGSKA (reference sequence). The CDR3 extends over 17 amino acids. The CDR3 nucleotides are TGCAGTGCTAGTGGCCCCCAGTGGCGGAGGCGCCACAATGAGCAGTTCTTC. Its protein is CSASGPQWRRRHNEQFF.

The chain recombines TRBV5-1 with TRBJ2-7; TRBD2 agrees at 11 bases. The CDR3 extends over 14 amino acids. CDR1 SGHRS and CDR2 YFSETQ come from the germline V gene. Trimming at V came to 4 bases and at J to 3 bases, leaving 3 bases not matched to a gene. DNA for the CDR3: TGCGCCAGCAGCCTAGCGGGAGGTCGCTACGAGCAGTACTTC. It yields the protein CASSLAGGRYEQYF.

The table lists this clone with a few counts. The J gene is TRBJ2-1, the V gene TRBV6-4, with D possibly matching TRBD1 (5 bases). Germline V CDR1 and CDR2: MRHNA, SNTAGT. Between the trimmed V and J ends, which lost 0 bases and 6 bases, there was a span of 12 bases. The CDR3 runs 15 residues. CDR3 residues: CASSDSFRVPNEQFF. The CDR3 DNA reads as TGTGCCAGCAGTGACTCGTTCAGGGTACCCAATGAGCAGTTCTTC.

The gene calls are TRBV7-9 and TRBJ2-1; the match to TRBD2 covers 9 bases. The CDR3 is made up of 14 amino acids. The V gene end was trimmed by 7 bases and the J gene end by 10 bases; junction bases not matched to a gene: 11. Looked up from germline, CDR1 is SEHNR and CDR2 is FQNEAQ (reference sequence). The CDR3 nucleotides read TGTGCCAGCAAAGGTGGTAGCGGGAGAAGGGAGCAGTTCTTC. Its translation: CASKGGSGRREQFF.